This T cell receptor beta chain was retrieved from a study of Graves' ophthalmopathy and Graves' hyperthyroidism. Study conclusions and caveats: Most clonotypes expanded in thyroid above 0.001 frequency were present in blood too. Classification of ophthalmopathy versus stable hyperthyroidism by a 13-signature model yielded about 90% sensitivity and 70% to 83% specificity. The model flagged ophthalmopathy progression at around 70% sensitivity and 72.22% specificity.

RNA transcripts provided the template for amplifying TCR beta CDR3 regions. RT-PCR was first run with HTBI primers, then multiplex PCR in a second round. TCRdb independently ran MiXCR on the multiplex PCR reads; one entry per CDR3 protein. This table holds over a million distinct CDR3 sequences, roughly two fifths found once. This clonotype showed up many times. What it recognizes is unknown. V was clipped by 0 bases and J by 4 bases, with 7 bases between them. CDR1 is SGHKS and CDR2 is YYEKEE in the germline V gene (reference sequence). The CDR3 consists of 13 residues. The sequenced material came from peripheral blood or thyroid tissue (not recorded which). V usage is TRBV5-5 and J usage is TRBJ1-2; TRBD1 is a possible D gene (5 bases). The sequence derives from an adult man with Graves' hyperthyroidism. Here the CDR3 reads CASSLEQGYGYTF. In nucleotides, the CDR3 is TGTGCCAGCAGCTTGGAGCAGGGCTATGGCTACACCTTC.